Listed below are T cell receptor beta chains from one sample, sequenced in a study of cytomegalovirus exposure and HLA in healthy donors. Sequenced by immunoSEQ multiplex PCR; TCRdb stores in-frame clones only, minus some. The table lists roughly 190,000 clones, roughly 86% of them singletons, with 3.4% in the top ten. The source material was PBMCs. The receptors shown here come from a man aged 35-49 years in good health and CMV-seropositive. CDR3s include the opening cysteine and the closing phenylalanine or tryptophan. A D gene is named only where the DNA matches it firmly. Clone sizes are given selectively: once, few, many, or a class where the clone is expanded.

abundance | j_gene | d_gene | v_gene | CDR3nt | CDR3aa
NA | TRBJ2-7 | TRBD1 | TRBV19 | TGTGCCAGTAGCACCACCGACGGGGACAGCTATCCCTACGAGCAGTACTTC | CASSTTDGDSYPYEQYF
NA | TRBJ2-7 | NA | TRBV6-5 | TGTGCCAGCAGGACAGCCACAGATCCATACGAGCAGTACTTC | CASRTATDPYEQYF
NA | TRBJ1-4 | TRBD1 | TRBV19 | TGTGCCAGTAGCAAGGGGACAGCCAATGAAAAACTGTTTTTT | CASSKGTANEKLFF
NA | TRBJ1-1 | NA | TRBV2 | TGTGCCAGCAGCTTCTTCAAGTCCCGGGACACTGAAGCTTTCTTT | CASSFFKSRDTEAFF
NA | TRBJ2-3 | TRBD2 | TRBV10-3 | TGTGCCACCCGAGGCGGGGTAGCGGGGGACCACATACGGGATACGCAGTATTTT | CATRGGVAGDHIRDTQYF
NA | TRBJ2-6 | TRBD1 | TRBV27 | TGTGCCAGCAGTCCCACCGTGACAGGGGGCTTGGCTGGGGCCAACGTCCTGACTTTC | CASSPTVTGGLAGANVLTF
NA | TRBJ1-1 | NA | TRBV28 | TGTGCCAGCCGTTTAATAGAGGGAGAAGCTTTCTTT | CASRLIEGEAFF
NA | TRBJ2-7 | TRBD1 | TRBV7-8 | TGTGCCAGCAGCCCAATGACAGGGGTTCCCCACGAGCAGTACTTC | CASSPMTGVPHEQYF
NA | TRBJ2-3 | TRBD2 | TRBV27 | TGTGCCAGCAGTTTTCAGGGACTAGCGGGGGGGTGGACAGATACGCAGTATTTT | CASSFQGLAGGWTDTQYF
NA | TRBJ2-1 | TRBD2 | TRBV5-4 | TGTGCCAGCAGCTTGCCGACTAGCGGGAGCGATGAGCAGTTCTTC | CASSLPTSGSDEQFF
NA | TRBJ2-3 | NA | TRBV11-2 | TGTGCCAGCAGCTCCCGGGACTCCCAGGGAGATACGCAGTATTTT | CASSSRDSQGDTQYF
once | TRBJ2-1 | TRBD2 | TRBV2 | TGTGCCAGCAGTGTCGGCCTAGCGGGAGGGCCAATGCTCTTC | CASSVGLAGGPMLF
NA | TRBJ2-2 | TRBD2 | TRBV11-2 | TGTGCCAGCCAGCGGGGACTAGCGGGTTCGAACACCGGGGAGCTGTTTTTT | CASQRGLAGSNTGELFF
NA | TRBJ2-7 | TRBD2 | TRBV28 | TGTGCCAGCAGTCCCGGGACTACCTACGAGCAGTACTTC | CASSPGTTYEQYF
NA | TRBJ2-2 | NA | TRBV5-4 | TGTGCCAGCAGCTTGGCGGGGGCTAGCGGGAACACCGGGGAGCTGTTTTTT | CASSLAGASGNTGELFF
once | TRBJ2-7 | TRBD1 | TRBV10-1 | TGCGCCAGCAGTGAGGGACAGGGGACTAACTACGAGCAGTACTTC | CASSEGQGTNYEQYF
few | TRBJ1-2 | TRBD1 | TRBV5-6 | TGTGCCAGCAGCTTGGGGACAGGGTCCCTCACCTTC | CASSLGTGSLTF
few | TRBJ1-2 | TRBD1 | TRBV29-1 | TGCAGCGTTCCCGGACAGGCCCCTAATGGCTACACCTTC | CSVPGQAPNGYTF
NA | TRBJ1-5 | TRBD1 | TRBV6-1 | TGTGCCAGCAGGACAGGGTATAGCAATCAGCCCCAGCATTTT | CASRTGYSNQPQHF
NA | TRBJ2-7 | NA | TRBV21-1 | TGTGCCAGCAGCGGACAGAGGTACGAGCAGTACTTC | CASSGQRYEQYF
NA | TRBJ1-6 | NA | TRBV6-1 | TGTGCCAGCAGGGGGGGAGTGGGCAATTCACCCCTCCACTTT | CASRGGVGNSPLHF
NA | TRBJ2-2 | TRBD2 | TRBV7-3 | TGTGCCAGCAGCCAGGGACTAGCGGGAGGCGGTACCGGGGAGCTGTTTTTT | CASSQGLAGGGTGELFF
NA | TRBJ2-2 | NA | TRBV9 | TGTGCCAGCAGCGTCGGGACTGACTTGAACACCGGGGAGCTGTTTTTT | CASSVGTDLNTGELFF
NA | TRBJ2-7 | NA | TRBV6-5 | TGTGCCAGCAGCTCCAACAGGGTCCCCCCCTACGAGCAGTACTTC | CASSSNRVPPYEQYF
NA | TRBJ2-7 | NA | TRBV7-8 | TGTGCCAGCAGCTGGGGGGTGGTCGAGCAGTACTTC | CASSWGVVEQYF
NA | TRBJ2-5 | NA | TRBV7-9 | TGTGCCAGCAGCCCCCCCGTGAGGGATCAAGAGACCCAGTACTTC | CASSPPVRDQETQYF
few | TRBJ2-3 | NA | TRBV13 | TGTGCCAGCAGCTTAAAAGGGGCCGGGCCAGATACGCAGTATTTT | CASSLKGAGPDTQYF
once | TRBJ1-4 | NA | TRBV5-1 | TGCGCCAGCAGGTCCCAGGCGGGTTTTAATGAAAAACTGTTTTTT | CASRSQAGFNEKLFF
NA | TRBJ2-5 | NA | TRBV7-6 | TGTGCCAGCAGCCTGAACCCCGGGGAGACCCAGTACTTC | CASSLNPGETQYF
NA | TRBJ2-5 | TRBD1 | TRBV5-4 | TGTGCCAGCAGCCAGACAGGGTACCAAGAGACCCAGTACTTC | CASSQTGYQETQYF
few | TRBJ2-1 | TRBD2 | TRBV19 | TGTGCCAGTAGTGAGTCTAGCGGGCCTAATGAGCAGTTCTTC | CASSESSGPNEQFF
NA | TRBJ2-2 | NA | TRBV5-4 | TGTGCCAGCAGCTTGGCCGTGGCAGGAAACACCGGGGAGCTGTTTTTT | CASSLAVAGNTGELFF
NA | TRBJ2-7 | NA | TRBV19 | TGTGCCAGTAGTCGCTCCGGGGAAGCCTACGAGCAGTACTTC | CASSRSGEAYEQYF
NA | TRBJ2-3 | NA | TRBV14 | TGTGCCAGCAGCCAAAAGGACTTTGGGGCAGATACGCAGTATTTT | CASSQKDFGADTQYF
NA | TRBJ2-5 | TRBD1 | TRBV5-7 | TGTGCCAGCAGCTCGTTGTACCCCATTGACAGGGGGCGGCAAGAGACCCAGTACTTC | CASSSLYPIDRGRQETQYF
few | TRBJ2-3 | NA | TRBV11-2 | TGTGCCAGCAGCGCCTTAGGAGGCGCAGGCACAGATACGCAGTATTTT | CASSALGGAGTDTQYF
NA | TRBJ2-3 | TRBD1 | TRBV6-5 | TGTGCCAGCAGTGCAAACAGGGGGCGAGGAGATACGCAGTATTTT | CASSANRGRGDTQYF
NA | TRBJ2-1 | NA | TRBV5-8 | TGTGCCAGCAGCTTAGGGGGGGCGCCCTACAATGAGCAGTTCTTC | CASSLGGAPYNEQFF
few | TRBJ2-7 | NA | TRBV6-1 | TGTGCCAGCAGTCTAGAAGAGCAGTACTTC | CASSLEEQYF
NA | TRBJ1-1 | NA | TRBV2 | TGTGCCAGCGGGCGGGAGGAGACTGAAGCTTTCTTT | CASGREETEAFF
NA | TRBJ2-7 | TRBD2 | TRBV19 | TGTGCCAGTAGTATATCACTAGCGGGAGCCTACGAGCAGTACTTC | CASSISLAGAYEQYF
NA | TRBJ2-7 | NA | TRBV27 | TGTGCCAGCAGTCAGGCCCGGCAGGCCCCCTACGAGCAGTACTTC | CASSQARQAPYEQYF
NA | TRBJ2-2 | TRBD2 | TRBV5-5 | TGTGCCAGCAGCTTGGCGTACGCGGGAGGAGGTACCGGGGAGCTGTTTTTT | CASSLAYAGGGTGELFF
NA | TRBJ2-3 | NA | TRBV10-3 | TGTGCCATCACCAATGGCCAGGGCACAGATACGCAGTATTTT | CAITNGQGTDTQYF
NA | TRBJ1-5 | NA | TRBV19 | TGTGCCACAGGGCCGGGTCAGCCCCAGCATTTT | CATGPGQPQHF
NA | TRBJ1-4 | NA | TRBV4-3 | TGCGCCAGCAGCTCCCAGGTCTCAGCTAATGAAAAACTGTTTTTT | CASSSQVSANEKLFF
NA | TRBJ2-1 | NA | TRBV6-6 | TGTGCCAGCAGTTACCGGCGGGATGAGCAGTTCTTC | CASSYRRDEQFF
NA | TRBJ2-1 | TRBD2 | TRBV27 | TGTGCCAGCATCCCTGGCGGGGGGCCTTACAATGAGCAGTTCTTC | CASIPGGGPYNEQFF
once | TRBJ2-5 | TRBD2 | TRBV11-2 | TGTGCCAGCAGCTCCGGGAGGGGGACACAAGAGACCCAGTACTTC | CASSSGRGTQETQYF
NA | TRBJ1-2 | NA | TRBV25-1 | TGTGCCAGCAGTGAATGGGGGGGGGACTATGGCTACACCTTC | CASSEWGGDYGYTF
few | TRBJ2-7 | NA | TRBV6-5 | TGTGCCAGCAGTTACTCGTACTCCGGGAACTCCTACGAGCAGTACTTC | CASSYSYSGNSYEQYF
NA | TRBJ2-3 | TRBD2 | TRBV29-1 | TGCAGCGCCCAGACTAGCGGAGCCGATACGCAGTATTTT | CSAQTSGADTQYF
NA | TRBJ2-2 | NA | TRBV7-2 | TGTGCCAGCAGGGGCGTCACCGGGGAGCTGTTTTTT | CASRGVTGELFF
NA | TRBJ2-5 | TRBD2 | TRBV15 | TGTGCCACCAGCAAAGTGGCGGGGGGGCGGGAGACCCAGTACTTC | CATSKVAGGRETQYF
NA | TRBJ2-1 | NA | TRBV30 | TGTGCCTGGAGTGTAAAGGGGAACAATGAGCAGTTCTTC | CAWSVKGNNEQFF
NA | TRBJ2-7 | TRBD1 | TRBV6-6 | TGTGCCAGCAGCCGACAGGGCTCCTACGAGCAGTACTTC | CASSRQGSYEQYF
NA | TRBJ1-2 | NA | TRBV27 | TGTGCCAGCACCTTCCGGGGGGGGTCGTCGCGGTATGGCTACACCTTC | CASTFRGGSSRYGYTF
NA | TRBJ2-7 | NA | TRBV6-1 | TGTGCCAGCAGTGGGACAGGAGGGTTCGACGAGCAGTACTTC | CASSGTGGFDEQYF
NA | TRBJ2-3 | TRBD2 | TRBV7-6 | TGTGCCAGCAGCCCTCTAGCGGGGGACTCCACAGATACGCAGTATTTT | CASSPLAGDSTDTQYF